Sequencing of this T cell receptor (beta chain) was carried out in a study of regulatory T cells in long-lasting Graves disease. As for the study in general: Duration of antithyroid drug therapy among newly diagnosed Graves' patients was under 3 months.

As to time point: newly diagnosed GD, antithyroid drugs for less than 3 months. Extracted RNA from PBMCs served as the source of the TCR library. Building of the TCR beta libraries involved iRepertoire HTBI primers and Arm-PCR of CDR3 regions. TCRdb recomputed calls from the multiplex PCR reads with MiXCR, one row per CDR3 protein. This table holds approximately 310,000 distinct CDR3 sequences, about 20% found once. This clonotype was counted at least ten times. Antigen: not known. Study outcomes and limitations: Exclusively peripheral blood, rather than thyroid tissue, was studied. Repertoires from persistent disease leaned toward TRBV28, TRBJ1-2 and TRBJ2-5.

The CDR3 sequence is 15 residues long. Trimming pared 9 bases from V and 4 bases from J, leaving 18 bases between. Germline CDR1 and CDR2: KGHDR and SFDVKD. This material consisted of peripheral blood mononuclear cells (PBMCs), taken at new diagnosis, from a patient treated with antithyroid drugs. This chain uses TRBV24-1 with TRBJ1-5, with D uncertain. The origin of this receptor is a female donor with Graves disease. In DNA, the CDR3 is TGTGCCACCTGGGTCTCGGGAGAAGGGAATCAGCCCCAGCATTTT. Residues: CATWVSGEGNQPQHF.